A single sample gave rise to the 13 T cell receptor beta chains below, sequenced in a study of tumor-infiltrating lymphocytes in localized non-small cell lung cancer. Generated by immunoSEQ multiplex PCR, the TCRdb table keeps only in-frame clones and is missing some. The sample gives about 23,000 clones, over 60% of which show up once; 5.5% to 7.5% is in the top ten. The material sequenced was lung tumor tissue. The receptors were gathered from a human donor with non-small cell lung cancer.

CDR3 sequence reads: CASKPGLQETQYF. The CDR3 DNA reads TGTGCCAGCAAGCCGGGACTTCAAGAGACCCAGTACTTC. The chain uses TRBV2 and TRBJ2-5; D is possibly TRBD2 (6 bases). V gave up 7 bases and J gave up 2 bases, with 11 bases separating them. The length of the CDR3 is 13 residues. Per the germline V gene, CDR1 is SNHLY and CDR2 is FYNNEI.

The chain couples TRBV19 to TRBJ2-5; 12 bases are shared with TRBD2. CDR3 size: 15 residues. From germline, CDR1 is LNHDA and CDR2 SQIVND (reference sequence). J was trimmed by 2 bases and V by 3 bases; bases with no gene match: 1. The chain's CDR3 is CASSMTSGGQETQYF. CDR3 bases: TGTGCCAGTAGTATGACTAGCGGGGGACAAGAGACCCAGTACTTC.

The rearrangement uses TRBV6-1 and TRBJ2-7, with 10 positions matching TRBD1. This CDR3 has 14 residues. The V gene's germline CDR1 is MNHNS and CDR2 SASEGT. J was trimmed by 2 bases and V by 4 bases; bases with no gene match: 2. CDR3 sequence (DNA): TGTGCCAGCAGTGTGGACAGGGGGGCCTACGAGCAGTACTTC. This encodes CASSVDRGAYEQYF.

The CDR3 sequence is CASSFTSARLDTQYF. The DNA for the CDR3 is TGTGCCAGCAGCTTTACGTCAGCCAGGTTGGATACGCAGTATTTT. The chain combines TRBV7-2 with TRBJ2-3, with D hard to call. CDR3 length: 15 residues. The V end lost 3 bases, the J end lost 6 bases, and 16 bases lay between the germline ends. Germline V gives CDR1 SGHTA, CDR2 FQGNSA. Full variable domain (outside the CDR3, taken from reference TRBV7-2 and TRBJ2-3): GAGVSQSPSNKVTEKGKDVELRCDPISGHTALYWYRQSLGQGLEFLIYFQGNSAPDKSGLPSDRFSAERTGGSVSTLTIQRTQQEDSAVYLCASSFTSARLDTQYFGPGTRLTVL.

This CDR3 is CASSSKATLAVTNEQFF. CDR3 nucleotide sequence: TGTGCCAGTAGTAGCAAAGCGACACTAGCGGTCACCAATGAGCAGTTCTTC. The genes are TRBV19 and TRBJ2-1; 8 bases fit TRBD2. The germline V gene has CDR1 LNHDA and CDR2 SQIVND (reference sequence). J lost 6 bases, V lost 4 bases, and 14 bases had no gene match. This CDR3 has 17 residues.

The CDR3 protein is CASSSGQNTEAFF. CDR3 DNA: TGTGCCAGCAGCTCCGGACAGAACACTGAAGCTTTCTTT. The chain couples TRBV7-8 to TRBJ1-1; D might be TRBD1 (5 bases). V dropped 4 bases and J dropped 1 base, with 7 bases sitting between them. Germline-derived CDR1 and CDR2 are SGHVS and FQNEAQ. This CDR3 is 13 amino acids long. Full variable domain (remainder filled in from reference TRBV7-8 and TRBJ1-1): GAGVSQSPRYKVAKRGQDVALRCDPISGHVSLFWYQQALGQGPEFLTYFQNEAQLDKSGLPSDRFFAERPEGSVSTLKIQRTQQEDSAVYLCASSSGQNTEAFFGQGTRLTVV.

This clone was seen a handful of times. CDR3 sequence (DNA): TGTGCCAGCTCACCACAAGGAGAAGGGAGACACTATGGCTACACCTTC. It is translated as CASSPQGEGRHYGYTF. The chain links TRBV18 to TRBJ1-2; no definite D call. Trimming cost V 1 base and J 3 bases, with 15 bases left between them. There are 16 residues in the CDR3. CDR1 KGHSH and CDR2 LQKENI come from the germline V gene.

Within the sample, this clone is medium-sized. The rearrangement links TRBV9 to TRBJ1-4; D gene uncertain. With 3 bases removed from V and 6 bases from J, the gap between germline ends came to 15 bases. Germline V CDR1 and CDR2: SGDLS, YYNGEE. CDR3 length: 15 amino acids. The CDR3, as DNA: TGTGCCAGCAGCGAGAACACCCGGCAGTATGAAAAACTGTTTTTT. This gives the protein CASSENTRQYEKLFF.

The chain combines TRBV29-1 with TRBJ2-1, with 14 positions matching TRBD2. J gave up 2 bases and V 8 bases, and 11 bases lay outside the gene matches. Per germline, CDR1 SQVTM and CDR2 ANQGSEA. The CDR3 extends over 17 amino acids. Here the CDR3 DNA reads TGCAGCTTAGCCGGGACTAGCGGGGGCGTTACCTACAATGAGCAGTTCTTC. Translating gives CSLAGTSGGVTYNEQFF.

This chain links TRBV30 with TRBJ1-2; D unclear. CDR1 GTSNPN and CDR2 SVGIG come from the germline V gene (reference sequence). The CDR3 runs 11 residues. V was clipped by 7 bases and J by 4 bases, with 10 bases between them. In DNA form, the CDR3 reads TGTGCCTCCAAAAACCTCTATGGCTACACCTTC. Its protein product is CASKNLYGYTF.

The chain employs TRBV14 and TRBJ1-1, with D uncertain. This CDR3 is 12 amino acids long. V was clipped by 3 bases and J by 3 bases, with 5 bases between them. Germline V gene sequence: CDR1 SGHDN, CDR2 FVKESK. The CDR3 sequence is CASSQSYTEAFF. CDR3 nucleotides: TGTGCCAGCAGCCAGAGTTACACTGAAGCTTTCTTT.

The chain combines TRBV6-5 with TRBJ1-2; no clear D. Germline CDR1 is MNHEY and CDR2 is SVGAGI. Trimming shortened V by 0 bases and J by 9 bases, and 8 bases separated the two germline ends. The CDR3 sequence is 12 residues long. This chain's CDR3 is CASSYSGLSYTF. CDR3 DNA sequence: TGTGCCAGCAGTTACTCGGGTCTGAGCTACACCTTC.

This clone is deemed medium-sized (0.01 to 0.1%). The chain carries TRBV5-1 and TRBJ2-1; 7 bases fit TRBD1. The CDR3 runs to 16 residues. Germline V gene lookup returns CDR1 SGHRS and CDR2 YFSETQ. V was clipped by 4 bases and J by 2 bases; unmatched bases: 9. CDR3 bases: TGCGCCAGCAGCCTCCCTGAGACAGGGCCCTACAATGAGCAGTTCTTC. This encodes CASSLPETGPYNEQFF.